The 23 T cell receptor beta chains below come from one sample, sequenced in a study of T cells after yellow fever vaccination. TCRdb re-analysed the 5' RACE reads in MiXCR, keeping a single row per CDR3 protein. The sample lists under 250,000 distinct CDR3 sequences, about 7% seen once, with roughly 0.93% in the top ten. The specimen was CD4+ T cells sorted from PBMCs, collected 15 days after the yellow fever booster vaccination. Receptor source: a man aged 30-40 years who received the YFV17D yellow fever vaccine.

The V and J genes are TRBV7-2 and TRBJ2-3, with a possible D match to TRBD2 (6 bases). Trimming took 0 bases from V and 2 from J, leaving 9 bases between them. The germline V gene has CDR1 SGHTA and CDR2 FQGNSA. CDR3 length: 15 residues. In nucleotides, the CDR3 is TGTGCCAGCAGCTTAGCGGGACTTAACACAGATACGCAGTATTTT. This sequence encodes CASSLAGLNTDTQYF.

V gene TRBV10-3 combines with J gene TRBJ2-6, with D perhaps matching TRBD1 (5 bases). The CDR3 extends over 14 amino acids. In germline, CDR1 is ENHRY, CDR2 SYGVKD. V dropped 10 bases and J dropped 0 bases, with 10 bases sitting between them. The CDR3 DNA reads TGTGCCACCGAACAGGTCTCTGGGGCCAACGTCCTGACTTTC. Translation gives CATEQVSGANVLTF.

This chain joins TRBV29-1 and TRBJ2-1; perhaps TRBD1 as D (6 bases). V lost 4 bases, J lost 8 bases, and 18 bases lay in between. The CDR3 is 14 amino acids. Germline assignment: CDR1 SQVTM and CDR2 ANQGSEA. Here the CDR3 reads CSVVVRGKIHEQFF. The CDR3, as DNA: TGCAGCGTTGTTGTCAGGGGCAAAATACATGAGCAGTTCTTC.

The chain joins TRBV9 to TRBJ2-1; TRBD2 aligns across 7 bases. V was pared by 2 bases and J by 1 base, with 3 bases of the junction left unmatched. This CDR3 has 15 residues. Looked up from germline, CDR1 is SGDLS and CDR2 is YYNGEE. The CDR3: CASSVAGDSYNEQFF. The CDR3 DNA reads as TGTGCCAGCAGCGTCGCGGGAGATTCCTACAATGAGCAGTTCTTC.

This clonotype was seen many times. CDR3 region: CAQQGTINPGELFF. The CDR3 region has the DNA TGTGCTCAGCAGGGGACTATCAATCCCGGGGAGCTGTTTTTT. The chain combines TRBV12-3 or TRBV12-4 with TRBJ2-2; D may be TRBD2 (7 bases). The CDR3 covers 14 residues.

The sample holds many counts of this clonotype. CDR3 protein: CASSLEPSGTQTQYF. The CDR3 DNA follows: TGTGCCAGCAGCTTGGAGCCCAGCGGCACACAGACCCAGTACTTC. This chain joins TRBV5-6 and TRBJ2-5; D is possibly TRBD2 (5 bases). There are 15 residues in the CDR3. Germline assignment: CDR1 SGHDT and CDR2 YYEEEE. V dropped 0 bases and J dropped 6 bases, with 15 bases sitting between them. Complete variable domain (other parts from reference TRBV5-6 and TRBJ2-5): DAGVTQSPTHLIKTRGQQVTLRCSPKSGHDTVSWYQQALGQGPQFIFQYYEEEERQRGNFPDRFSGHQFPNYSSELNVNALLLGDSALYLCASSLEPSGTQTQYFGPGTRLLVL.

The V call is TRBV18, the J call TRBJ2-5, with 7 nucleotides matching TRBD1. The germline V gene has CDR1 KGHSH and CDR2 LQKENI. The CDR3 extends over 15 amino acids. The V segment lost 3 bases and the J segment 4 bases; nucleotides outside the gene matches: 8. The CDR3 region has the DNA TGTGCCAGCTCACCGGTGGGTAGGACAGGAGAGACCCAGTACTTC. Protein sequence: CASSPVGRTGETQYF.

This clonotype was recorded a few times. V is TRBV9 and J is TRBJ2-3; 9 bases match TRBD2. V was clipped by 3 bases and J by 4 bases; unmatched bases: 15. The CDR3 is 18 residues long. Germline lookup yields CDR1 SGDLS and CDR2 YYNGEE. The CDR3: CASSAKVRLAGSPDTQYF. The DNA for the CDR3 is TGTGCCAGCAGCGCGAAGGTGAGGCTAGCGGGATCCCCAGATACGCAGTATTTT.

Only a few counts were recorded for this clonotype. The rearrangement links TRBV20-1 to TRBJ2-6, with unresolved D. V dropped 5 bases and J dropped 4 bases, with 9 bases sitting between them. The CDR3 is 13 residues long. In germline, CDR1 is DFQATT, CDR2 SNEGSKA (reference sequence). The CDR3 nucleotides are TGCAGTGCTCACAAGGGCGGGGCCAACGTCCTGACTTTC. Protein: CSAHKGGANVLTF.

This clonotype was counted a few times. One end of the junction does not line up with germline, which may come from a read error. The CDR3 reads CASSLGWDRDHF. The CDR3 DNA is TGTGCCAGCAGTTTAGGGTGGGACAGGGACCATTTC. The chain links TRBV12-3 or TRBV12-4 to TRBJ2-7; TRBD1 aligns across 9 bases. The CDR3 has 12 residues.

The rearrangement uses TRBV6-6 and TRBJ2-1; D call uncertain. The V end lost 4 bases, the J end lost 8 bases, and 9 bases lay between the germline ends. The germline CDR1 and CDR2 sequences are MNHNY and SVGAGI (reference sequence). The CDR3 extends over 12 amino acids. The CDR3 DNA reads TGTGCCAGCAGTTCCCTCCGGGATGAGCAGTTCTTC. This codes for CASSSLRDEQFF.

This clonotype was seen a handful of times. The CDR3 loop reads CAIKGAATVGELFF. The DNA of the CDR3 is TGTGCCATCAAGGGGGCCGCCACGGTCGGGGAGCTGTTTTTT. The gene calls are TRBV6-1 and TRBJ2-2; TRBD1 aligns across 7 bases. With 10 bases clipped from V and 7 bases from J, the junction kept 12 bases outside the gene matches. The CDR3 totals 14 residues. Germline-derived CDR1 and CDR2 are MNHNS and SASEGT.

This clonotype occurred many times. The chain links TRBV7-2 to TRBJ2-2; D not certain. The V gene's germline CDR1 is SGHTA and CDR2 FQGNSA. The length of the CDR3 is 13 residues. V was pared by 6 bases and J by 5 bases, with 10 bases between. The CDR3 reads CASSRIETGELFF. The CDR3 region has the DNA TGTGCCAGCAGTCGCATAGAGACCGGGGAGCTGTTTTTT.

Points on this clonotype: A junction boundary mismatches the germline segment, possibly from a read error. The chain recombines TRBV20-1 with TRBJ2-7, with D uncertain. Germline CDR1 reads DFQATT; CDR2 reads SNEGSKA (reference sequence). The CDR3 sequence is 12 residues long. The CDR3 loop is CSSRADSYEQYF. The CDR3, as DNA: TGCAGTTCTAGAGCAGACTCCTACGAGCAGTACTTC.

The rearrangement joins TRBV5-1 to TRBJ2-4, with 10 bases that match TRBD1. The CDR3 is made up of 18 amino acids. The ends lost 4 bases at V and 0 bases at J; junction bases unmatched: 10. Germline CDR1 is SGHRS and CDR2 is YFSETQ. DNA of the CDR3: TGCGCCAGCAGCGACAGGGGGCTATCTGCGTTAGCCAAAAACATTCAGTACTTC. Its protein product is CASSDRGLSALAKNIQYF.

Regarding this clonotype: At one of its ends the junction is not consistent with the germline gene, which may arise from a read error. CDR3 in DNA: TGTGTCAGCTCACGGAGCGCCGCGGCCTCCTACAATGAGCAGTTCTTC. It specifies CVSSRSAAASYNEQFF. The chain has TRBV18 and TRBJ2-1; D is uncertain. The CDR3 extends over 16 amino acids. The V gene's germline CDR1 is KGHSH and CDR2 LQKENI.

The table lists this clonotype with many counts. The chain has TRBV5-6 and TRBJ2-1; TRBD2 matches at 9 bases. The CDR3 length is 17 residues. Germline V gene lookup returns CDR1 SGHDT and CDR2 YYEEEE. With 4 bases clipped from V and 0 bases from J, the junction kept 8 bases outside the gene matches. The CDR3 DNA follows: TGTGCCAGCAGCGTGACTAGCGGCCCCAGCTCCTACAATGAGCAGTTCTTC. Its protein product is CASSVTSGPSSYNEQFF.

The chain recombines TRBV7-9 with TRBJ2-1, with no clear D. The germline V and J ends were trimmed by 1 base and 9 bases, with 7 bases remaining between them. CDR1 and CDR2 from the germline V gene are SEHNR and FQNEAQ (reference sequence). CDR3 size: 12 residues. In nucleotides, the CDR3 is TGTGCCAGCAGCTTAGATACGTTTGAGCAGTTCTTC. Its translation is CASSLDTFEQFF.

In its sample, this clonotype was seen a few times. The chain couples TRBV7-9 to TRBJ1-1; possible D gene TRBD1, 6 bases. V was trimmed by 5 bases and J by 4 bases, leaving 14 bases between them. This CDR3 is 14 amino acids long. CDR1 and CDR2 (germline): SEHNR, FQNEAQ (reference sequence). The CDR3 protein is CASSDRTESTEAFF. DNA for the CDR3: TGTGCCAGCAGCGATCGGACAGAATCCACTGAAGCTTTCTTT.

The rearrangement uses TRBV2 and TRBJ1-6, with a possible D match to TRBD1 (5 bases). Trimming took off 7 bases at V and 7 bases at J, with 14 bases between the two ends. The CDR3 runs 14 residues. Germline V gives CDR1 SNHLY, CDR2 FYNNEI. The DNA of the CDR3 is TGTGCCAGCACCTTGGGACGAGGAAATTCACCCCTCCACTTT. It is translated as CASTLGRGNSPLHF.

The chain employs TRBV29-1 and TRBJ2-1, with D uncertain. The CDR3 sequence is 13 residues long. From germline, CDR1 is SQVTM and CDR2 ANQGSEA. The V and J ends lost 5 bases and 1 base respectively, with 9 bases between them. As DNA, the CDR3 is TGCAGCGTTTTTACTCTATCCTACAATGAGCAGTTCTTC. Translating it yields CSVFTLSYNEQFF.

Only a few counts were recorded for this clonotype. The chain recombines TRBV7-2 with TRBJ2-5; D tentatively reads TRBD1 or TRBD2 (6 bases each). The V end was cut by 8 bases, the J end by 5 bases, with 18 bases between. Looked up from germline, CDR1 is SGHTA and CDR2 is FQGNSA. The CDR3 has 14 amino acids. The CDR3 loop reads CASHRGTSPETQYF. The CDR3 DNA sequence: TGTGCCAGCCATAGGGGGACTTCACCGGAGACCCAGTACTTC.

This clonotype turned up a few times. V usage is TRBV11-2 and J usage is TRBJ2-2; D not certain. The length of the CDR3 is 14 residues. Germline values: CDR1 SGHAT, CDR2 FQNNGV. V lost 6 bases and J lost 1, with 9 bases in between. The CDR3, as DNA: TGTGCCAGCAGTTACCGTGGGAACACCGGGGAGCTGTTTTTT. This translates into CASSYRGNTGELFF. The full variable domain, its missing parts supplied by reference TRBV11-2 and TRBJ2-2, is EAGVAQSPRYKIIEKRQSVAFWCNPISGHATLYWYQQILGQGPKLLIQFQNNGVVDDSQLPKDRFSAERLKGVDSTLKIQPAKLEDSAVYLCASSYRGNTGELFFGEGSRLTVL.